This TCR beta chain was captured by sequencing in a study of human T cells and chemical hapten exposure (dated by TCRdb to about 2021). Background on the whole study: For sensitization, 2% DPC in acetone was applied to a 2 cm by 2 cm area of upper inner arm skin. Patients additionally received weekly therapeutic DPC doses to the scalp throughout the roughly 25-week study period. Patch testing on the upper back used Finn chambers containing 0.01% DPC, with scoring done after 6 days according to International Contact Dermatitis Research Group standards. The patient cohort, mostly female, included alopecia areata with under or over 50% scalp involvement, alopecia totalis and alopecia universalis. Libraries were combined into a pool for sequencing, and differences in TCR yield between samples came mainly from small differences in library volumes within the pool. The study tracked peripheral blood TCR repertoire changes in vivo during primary and secondary sensitization to the hapten diphenylcyclopropenone (DPC) in alopecia patients. Patient blood was sampled pre-sensitization (week 0) and at 2, 6 and about 24 weeks after DPC sensitization. For TCR sequencing, blood came from some 31 alopecia patients at anywhere from one to four time points (pre-sensitization, 2, 6 and 24 weeks). The investigation overall reported the following: After repeated subsampling, changes were observed in the strength of the expansion versus patch-test correlation and in the threshold at which the correlation became significant. The number of TCRs above 1 in 1000 frequency did not change with DPC sensitization; there was no evidence of global repertoire structure alterations. Significantly more large CDR3 similarity clusters were formed by expanded TCRs than by pre-sensitization or healthy control sets, consistent with antigen-driven responses. The number of PT1 expanded TCRs positively correlated with patch test score, significant at thresholds 8, 16 and 32 but not 4. Because every patient had alopecia, a presumed autoimmune disease, the patients' immune response might differ from that of healthy individuals.

This clonotype was seen a few times. It has no known antigen specificity. No qualities accompany the bases; no much larger clone lies one base away. Library generation was performed with RACE. The run used a NextSeq 500. During library preparation, unique molecular identifiers were attached to individual cDNA molecules so that TCRs could be counted quantitatively and reproducibly. From each blood RNA sample, both TCR alpha and TCR beta chains were sequenced. The original pipeline was this. Samples had a median of around 92,000 TCRs, with a range from roughly 23,224 to 700,000. The Decombinator software suite was used to annotate the V, J and CDR3 of the TCR reads. For the PS versus PT1 abundance plots, all samples were subsampled to the same number of TCRs (28,000). Expanded TCRs were defined as absent before sensitization and observed at least eight times at the 2-week time point. The public reads were run again by TCRdb, first through fastp at Q25 and then through MiXCR, and only productive beta chains were kept. Merged by CDR3 protein, the rows form single entries marked with the most common genes and DNA. The V and J calls follow TCRdb's processing rather than the paper's. The table for this sample lists 82,000 or so distinct CDR3 sequences; roughly 13% of them were counted only once. The leading ten clones occupy 5.7% of the sample.

V is pared back by 3 bases and J by 9 bases, with 12 bases lying between the germline termini. According to the germline V gene (reference sequence), CDR1 reads LGHDT and CDR2 reads YNNKEL. Reading from cysteine to phenylalanine, the CDR3 counts 13 amino acids. CDR3 DNA only is kept here, 39 bases in frame from base 1. The intended sense of this specimen's time point label: patch test 3, about 24 weeks after DPC sensitization. The intended sense of this specimen's treatment or condition label: therapeutic diphenylcyclopropenone sensitization with weekly scalp DPC. Blood at each patch-test visit was drawn before the patch test was applied. To be eligible, patients had to be aged 18 to 70, diagnosed with alopecia and judged suitable for DPC therapy, while pregnant patients were excluded. Total RNA was isolated from unfractionated whole blood collected in Tempus Blood RNA tubes.

This clonotype was sampled from a woman in her forties or fifties with alopecia areata. Some clones in this sample may be carry-over from other donors' samples. The sequence joins TRBV3-1 to TRBJ2-1, with TRBD1 perhaps the D gene, on 6 matching bases. The sample in question was whole blood, obtained in connection with sensitization to the hapten diphenylcyclopropenone (DPC). The CDR3 region reads CASSQGQGTEQFF. The nucleotide sequence is given as TGTGCCAGCAGCCAGGGCCAGGGGACTGAGCAGTTCTTC.